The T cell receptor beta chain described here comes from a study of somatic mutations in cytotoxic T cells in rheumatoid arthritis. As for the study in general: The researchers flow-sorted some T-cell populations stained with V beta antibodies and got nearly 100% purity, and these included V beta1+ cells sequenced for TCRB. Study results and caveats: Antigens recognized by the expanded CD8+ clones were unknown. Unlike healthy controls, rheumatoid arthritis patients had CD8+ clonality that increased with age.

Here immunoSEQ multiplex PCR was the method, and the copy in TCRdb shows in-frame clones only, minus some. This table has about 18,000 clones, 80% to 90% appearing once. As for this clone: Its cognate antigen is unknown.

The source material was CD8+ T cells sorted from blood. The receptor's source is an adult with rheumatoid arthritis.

The CDR3 nucleotides read TGCGCCAGCAGCCAAGGTGTCTCCACTGAAGCTTTCTTT. The encoded protein is CASSQGVSTEAFF. The V gene is TRBV4-3, the J gene TRBJ1-1; D is uncertain. Germline loops: CDR1 LGHNA, CDR2 YSLEER. This CDR3 contains 13 residues. The V end was cut by 1 base, the J end by 4 bases, with 7 bases between.